The clone carrying this T cell receptor (beta chain) was counted once. Its antigen is not known. This sample is part of a study of cytomegalovirus exposure and HLA in healthy donors. Study-wide results and caveats: The majority of TCR sequences were rare, yet some public TCRs appeared in many donors. Specificity for CMV antigens was confirmed in vitro for a few of the CMV-associated chains.

Germline V gene data show CDR1 as SGHTA and CDR2 as FQGTGA. CDR3 size: 14 residues. V gave up 0 bases and J gave up 2 bases, with 6 bases separating them. The assay was immunoSEQ multiplex PCR, and TCRdb's table has in-frame clones only and misses some. The sample carries under 200,000 clones, approximately 96% recorded once. Sequencing was performed on PBMCs. The gene calls are TRBV7-3 and TRBJ2-3, with D hard to call. The sequence was collected from a woman aged 18-29 years in good health and CMV-seronegative. Here the CDR3 DNA reads TGTGCCAGCAGCTTAACTCCTTCCACAGATACGCAGTATTTT. Translating gives CASSLTPSTDTQYF.